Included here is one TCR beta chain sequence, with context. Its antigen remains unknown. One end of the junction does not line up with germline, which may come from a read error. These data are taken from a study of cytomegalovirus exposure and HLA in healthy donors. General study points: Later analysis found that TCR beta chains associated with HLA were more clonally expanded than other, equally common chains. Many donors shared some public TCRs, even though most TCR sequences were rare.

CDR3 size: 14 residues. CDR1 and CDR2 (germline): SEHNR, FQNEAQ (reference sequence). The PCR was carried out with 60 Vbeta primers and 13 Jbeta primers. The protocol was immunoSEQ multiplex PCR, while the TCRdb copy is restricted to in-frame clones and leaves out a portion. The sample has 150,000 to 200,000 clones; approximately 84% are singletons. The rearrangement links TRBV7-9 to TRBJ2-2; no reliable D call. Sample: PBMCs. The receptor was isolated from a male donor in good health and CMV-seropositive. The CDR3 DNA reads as TGTTCCAGCAGTTCTACCGAGAACACCGGGGAGCTGTTTTTT. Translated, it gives CSSSSTENTGELFF.